This entry features one T cell receptor beta chain sequence. V dropped 2 bases and J dropped 6; count of bases not matched to a gene: 7. The CDR3 has 15 residues. Per germline, CDR1 SGHTA and CDR2 FQGNSA. The record originates from a study of blood T cell repertoires in COVID-19. Study-level background: There were acute and convalescent COVID-19 samples, and they came from the United States, Italy and Spain. PBMCs, B-cell-depleted T cells, or T cells provided the cDNA or gDNA that made up the material.

In the original processing: Reference gene primer amplification in the assay estimated nucleated cell counts. TCRdb's copy holds only in-frame clones and misses some; the assay was immunoSEQ multiplex PCR. V and J calls and clone size are copied from that table; D and trimming were computed from the DNA. This repertoire shows some 150,000 clones, around 83% found once; its top ten account for about 2.6%. The origin of this receptor is a human donor with acute or convalescent COVID-19. The donor label of this sample is uncertain. Specimen: peripheral blood. This chain uses TRBV7-2 with TRBJ2-3; 8 bases map to TRBD2. This CDR3 is CASSLQGLEGDTQYF. The CDR3, as DNA: TGTGCCAGCAGCTTACAGGGACTAGAGGGGGATACGCAGTATTTT.